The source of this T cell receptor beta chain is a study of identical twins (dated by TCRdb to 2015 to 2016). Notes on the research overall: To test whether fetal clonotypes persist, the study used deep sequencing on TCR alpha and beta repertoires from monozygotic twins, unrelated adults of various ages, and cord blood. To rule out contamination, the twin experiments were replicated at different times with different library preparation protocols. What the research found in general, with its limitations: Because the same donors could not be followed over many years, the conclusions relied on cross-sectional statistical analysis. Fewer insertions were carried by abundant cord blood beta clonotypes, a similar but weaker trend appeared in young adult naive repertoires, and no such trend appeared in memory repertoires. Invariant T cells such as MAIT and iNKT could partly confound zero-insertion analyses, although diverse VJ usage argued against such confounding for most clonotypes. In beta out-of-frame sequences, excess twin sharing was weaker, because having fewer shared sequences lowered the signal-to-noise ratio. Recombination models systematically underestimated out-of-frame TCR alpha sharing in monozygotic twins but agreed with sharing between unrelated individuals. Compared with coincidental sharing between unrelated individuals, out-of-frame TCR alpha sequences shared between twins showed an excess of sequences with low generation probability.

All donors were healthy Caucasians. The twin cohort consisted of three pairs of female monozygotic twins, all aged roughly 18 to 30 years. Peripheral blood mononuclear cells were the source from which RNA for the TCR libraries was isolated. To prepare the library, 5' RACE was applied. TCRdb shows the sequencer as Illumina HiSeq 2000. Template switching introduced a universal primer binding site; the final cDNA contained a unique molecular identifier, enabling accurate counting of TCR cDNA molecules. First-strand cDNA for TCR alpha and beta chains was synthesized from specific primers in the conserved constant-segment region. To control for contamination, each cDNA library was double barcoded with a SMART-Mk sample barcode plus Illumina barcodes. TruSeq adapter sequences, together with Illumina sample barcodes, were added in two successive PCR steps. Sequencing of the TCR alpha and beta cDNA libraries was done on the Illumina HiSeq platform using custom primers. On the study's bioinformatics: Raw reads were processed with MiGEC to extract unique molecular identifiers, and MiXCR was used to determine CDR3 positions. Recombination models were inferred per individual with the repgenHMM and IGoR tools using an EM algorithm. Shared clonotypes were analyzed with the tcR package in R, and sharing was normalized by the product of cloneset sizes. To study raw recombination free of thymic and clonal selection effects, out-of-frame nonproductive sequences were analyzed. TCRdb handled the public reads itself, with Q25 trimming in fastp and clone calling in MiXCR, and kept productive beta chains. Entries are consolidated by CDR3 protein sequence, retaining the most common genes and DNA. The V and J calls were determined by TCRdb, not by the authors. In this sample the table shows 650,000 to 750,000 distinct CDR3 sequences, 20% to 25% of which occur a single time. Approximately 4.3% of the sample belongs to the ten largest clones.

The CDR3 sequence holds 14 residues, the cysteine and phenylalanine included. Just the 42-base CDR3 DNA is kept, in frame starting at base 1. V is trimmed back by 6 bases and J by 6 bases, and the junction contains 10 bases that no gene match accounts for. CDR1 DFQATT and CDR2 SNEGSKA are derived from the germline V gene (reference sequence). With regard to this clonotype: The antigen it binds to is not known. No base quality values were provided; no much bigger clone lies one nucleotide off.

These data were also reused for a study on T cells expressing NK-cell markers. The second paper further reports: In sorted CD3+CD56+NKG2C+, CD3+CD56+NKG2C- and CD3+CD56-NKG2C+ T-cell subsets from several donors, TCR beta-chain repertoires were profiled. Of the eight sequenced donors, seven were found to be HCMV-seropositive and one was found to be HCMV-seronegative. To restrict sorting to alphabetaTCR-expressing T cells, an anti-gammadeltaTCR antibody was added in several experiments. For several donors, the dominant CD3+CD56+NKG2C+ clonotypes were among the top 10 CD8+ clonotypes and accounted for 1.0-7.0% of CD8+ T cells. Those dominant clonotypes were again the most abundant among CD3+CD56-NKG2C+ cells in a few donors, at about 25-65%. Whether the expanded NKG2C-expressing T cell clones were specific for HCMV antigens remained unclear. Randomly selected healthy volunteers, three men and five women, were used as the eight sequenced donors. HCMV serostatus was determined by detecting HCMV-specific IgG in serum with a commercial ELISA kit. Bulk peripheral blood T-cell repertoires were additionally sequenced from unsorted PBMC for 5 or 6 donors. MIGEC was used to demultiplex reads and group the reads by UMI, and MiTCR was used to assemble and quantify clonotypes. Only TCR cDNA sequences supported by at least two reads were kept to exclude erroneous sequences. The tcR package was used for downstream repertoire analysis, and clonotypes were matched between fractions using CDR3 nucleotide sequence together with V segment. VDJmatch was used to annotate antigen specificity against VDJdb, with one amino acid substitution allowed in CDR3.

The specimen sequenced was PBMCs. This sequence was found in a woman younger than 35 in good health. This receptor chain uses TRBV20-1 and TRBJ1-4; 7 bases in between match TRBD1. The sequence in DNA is TGCAGTGCGCTGGCGGGGACAGCCGATGAAAAACTGTTTTTT. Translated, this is CSALAGTADEKLFF.